This paragraph covers one TCR beta chain sequence. Its cognate antigen has yet to be identified. No base quality information exists; no much larger clone differs at one position. The data were taken from a study of technical replicates of blood from a few donors (dated by TCRdb to 2017 to 2019). The germline V gene (reference sequence) supplies CDR1 LNHDA and CDR2 SQIVND. The CDR3, cysteine through phenylalanine, is 14 amino acids long. CDR3 DNA only is kept here, 42 bases in frame from base 1. V lost 3 bases and J lost 4 bases; the stretch between them is 9 bases long. The library was generated by the immunoSEQ multiplex PCR assay. TCRdb carries this immuneACCESS record with in-frame sequences only. Its versions omit some clonotypes, under half of them owing to an unresolved V gene in the studies checked, with the rest unexplained. The sample data list tens of thousands of clones, and over 90% of these were observed just once. The biggest ten clones account for 0.2% to 0.3% of the sample.

This receptor chain uses TRBV19 and TRBJ1-4, with the D gene call left open. The sequenced sample was T cells isolated from PBMCs. This receptor was obtained from a human donor in good health. The nucleotide sequence is TGTGCCAGTAGTATGGTGGCCGTTAATGAAAAACTGTTTTTT. This yields the protein CASSMVAVNEKLFF.